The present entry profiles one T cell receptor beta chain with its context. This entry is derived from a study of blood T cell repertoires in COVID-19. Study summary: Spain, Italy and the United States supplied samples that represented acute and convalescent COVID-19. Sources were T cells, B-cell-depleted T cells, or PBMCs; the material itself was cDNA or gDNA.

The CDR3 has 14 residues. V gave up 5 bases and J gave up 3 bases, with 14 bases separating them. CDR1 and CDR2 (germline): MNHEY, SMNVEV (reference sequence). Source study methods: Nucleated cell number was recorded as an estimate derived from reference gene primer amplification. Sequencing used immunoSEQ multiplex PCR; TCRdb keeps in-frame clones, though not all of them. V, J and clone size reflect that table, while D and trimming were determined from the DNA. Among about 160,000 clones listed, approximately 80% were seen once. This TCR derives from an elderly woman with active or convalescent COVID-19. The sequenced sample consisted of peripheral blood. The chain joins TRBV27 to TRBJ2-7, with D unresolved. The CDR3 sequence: CASSRLVDHYEQYF. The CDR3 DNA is TGTGCCAGCAGTCGTCTAGTTGACCACTACGAGCAGTACTTC.